These T cell receptor beta chains were read from a single sample in a study of T cells in localized non-small cell lung cancer. The table came from immunoSEQ multiplex PCR; TCRdb's copy has only in-frame clones and leaves some out. The sample shows roughly 960 clones, about 25% of them seen only once. Sequences were derived from normal lung tissue next to the tumor, sampled before any cancer treatment. These receptors were obtained from a male donor aged 60 or over with stage II squamous cell lung carcinoma. CDR3s include the opening cysteine and the closing phenylalanine or tryptophan. The order of the fields is V gene, D gene, clone size, J gene, CDR3 DNA, CDR3 protein. A D gene is named only where the DNA matches it firmly. Clone size, where shown, is once, few, many, or a class for clones that have expanded.

v_call: TRBV6-8
d_call: TRBD1
clone_size: large
j_call: TRBJ1-1
cdr3_nt: TGTGCCAGCAGCCCCGACAGGGTGAACACTGAAGCTTTCTTT
cdr3_aa: CASSPDRVNTEAFF

v_call: TRBV11-3
d_call: TRBD1
clone_size: medium-sized
j_call: TRBJ1-1
cdr3_nt: TGTGCCAGCAGCCCGGGACAGGGGGGGAACACTGAAGCTTTCTTT
cdr3_aa: CASSPGQGGNTEAFF

v_call: TRBV6-8
d_call: -
clone_size: -
j_call: TRBJ1-4
cdr3_nt: TGTGCCAGCAGCACGCCGCGAGGGGCCCCTGCAACTAATGAAAAACTGTTTTTT
cdr3_aa: CASSTPRGAPATNEKLFF

v_call: TRBV19
d_call: -
clone_size: -
j_call: TRBJ1-5
cdr3_nt: TGTGCCAGTAGTTTATATACGCCTTATAGCAATCAGCCCCAGCATTTT
cdr3_aa: CASSLYTPYSNQPQHF

v_call: TRBV6-8
d_call: -
clone_size: -
j_call: TRBJ1-1
cdr3_nt: TGTGCCAGCAGTCGATTAGGGGGGGACACTGAAGCTTTCTTT
cdr3_aa: CASSRLGGDTEAFF

v_call: TRBV7-2
d_call: -
clone_size: hyperexpanded
j_call: TRBJ1-1
cdr3_nt: TGTGCCAGCAGCTTATTAACGACTGATGAAGCTTTCTTT
cdr3_aa: CASSLLTTDEAFF

v_call: TRBV13
d_call: TRBD2
clone_size: -
j_call: TRBJ2-5
cdr3_nt: TGTGCCAGCAGTGAAAGGCTAGCGGGGGGGAACGCTTACCCCCAAGAGACCCAGTACTTC
cdr3_aa: CASSERLAGGNAYPQETQYF

v_call: TRBV6-8
d_call: -
clone_size: -
j_call: TRBJ2-1
cdr3_nt: TGTGCCAGCAGTCCCCAGGTTAGCTCCTACAATGAGCAGTTCTTC
cdr3_aa: CASSPQVSSYNEQFF

v_call: TRBV4-1
d_call: -
clone_size: few
j_call: TRBJ2-7
cdr3_nt: TGCGCCAGCAGCCAAGTACTAATGAGCGAGCAGTACTTC
cdr3_aa: CASSQVLMSEQYF

v_call: TRBV19
d_call: -
clone_size: hyperexpanded
j_call: TRBJ1-1
cdr3_nt: TGTGCCAGTAGTATAGAAGGTTGGACACAGAACACTGAAGCTTTCTTT
cdr3_aa: CASSIEGWTQNTEAFF

v_call: TRBV11-3
d_call: -
clone_size: few
j_call: TRBJ1-2
cdr3_nt: TGTGCCAGCAGCCCCGGACGGGCTAACTATGGCTACACCTTC
cdr3_aa: CASSPGRANYGYTF

v_call: TRBV11-3
d_call: -
clone_size: large
j_call: TRBJ1-1
cdr3_nt: TGTGCCAGCAGCTTGGGTGGAGGGCTTATGGAGGCTTTCTTT
cdr3_aa: CASSLGGGLMEAFF

v_call: TRBV18
d_call: TRBD1
clone_size: -
j_call: TRBJ1-1
cdr3_nt: TGTGCCAGCTCACCACTTTTGTCCACAGGGGGCGCTGAAGCTTTCTTT
cdr3_aa: CASSPLLSTGGAEAFF

v_call: TRBV19
d_call: -
clone_size: -
j_call: TRBJ1-2
cdr3_nt: TGTGCCAGTAGTATGTTGAGCTATGGCTACACCTTC
cdr3_aa: CASSMLSYGYTF

v_call: TRBV11-3
d_call: TRBD2
clone_size: medium-sized
j_call: TRBJ2-3
cdr3_nt: TGTGCCAGCAGCTTCGCTAGCGGGGGGGGGAAAGATACGCAGTATTTT
cdr3_aa: CASSFASGGGKDTQYF

v_call: TRBV28
d_call: TRBD1
clone_size: few
j_call: TRBJ2-2
cdr3_nt: TGTGCCACCTGGGACAGGGGGAACACCGGGGAGCTGTTTTTT
cdr3_aa: CATWDRGNTGELFF

v_call: TRBV6-8
d_call: -
clone_size: -
j_call: TRBJ1-1
cdr3_nt: TGTGCCAGCAGTTACTCGCCGGAAATGAACACTGAAGCTTTCTTT
cdr3_aa: CASSYSPEMNTEAFF

v_call: TRBV19
d_call: TRBD1
clone_size: -
j_call: TRBJ1-2
cdr3_nt: TGTGCCAGTAGCCTCGGGACAGGGAGGGCGGATGGCTACACCTTC
cdr3_aa: CASSLGTGRADGYTF

v_call: TRBV7-2
d_call: TRBD2
clone_size: few
j_call: TRBJ2-5
cdr3_nt: TGTGCCAGCAGCCAAGCCGCTAGCGGGGGCATACCCCAAGGCGAGACCCAGTACTTC
cdr3_aa: CASSQAASGGIPQGETQYF

v_call: TRBV14
d_call: TRBD1
clone_size: -
j_call: TRBJ2-5
cdr3_nt: TGTGCCAGCAGCCTAAGTCGGCGACAGGGGCAAGAGACCCAGTACTTC
cdr3_aa: CASSLSRRQGQETQYF

v_call: TRBV28
d_call: -
clone_size: -
j_call: TRBJ2-1
cdr3_nt: TGTGCCAGCGTTTTACAGGGAGGGGATGAGCAGTTCTTC
cdr3_aa: CASVLQGGDEQFF

v_call: TRBV15
d_call: TRBD1
clone_size: -
j_call: TRBJ1-2
cdr3_nt: TGTGCCACCAGCACTGGGGCGGGACAGGGGGTGTTGAGCTATGGCTACACCTTC
cdr3_aa: CATSTGAGQGVLSYGYTF

v_call: TRBV10-3
d_call: -
clone_size: few
j_call: TRBJ1-2
cdr3_nt: TGTGCCATCAGTGAGTCGATTTCCTCTAACTATGGCTACACCTTC
cdr3_aa: CAISESISSNYGYTF

v_call: TRBV9
d_call: -
clone_size: few
j_call: TRBJ1-6
cdr3_nt: TGTGCCAGCAGTGTTCATAATTCACCCCTCCACTTT
cdr3_aa: CASSVHNSPLHF

v_call: TRBV30
d_call: -
clone_size: -
j_call: TRBJ1-5
cdr3_nt: TGTGCCTGGAGTCCCGGGACCTTTAATAGCAATCAGCCCCAGCATTTT
cdr3_aa: CAWSPGTFNSNQPQHF

v_call: TRBV19
d_call: TRBD1
clone_size: once
j_call: TRBJ1-4
cdr3_nt: TGTGCCAGTAGTATGGGGACAGCAACTAATGAAAAACTGTTTTTT
cdr3_aa: CASSMGTATNEKLFF

v_call: TRBV11-3
d_call: TRBD1
clone_size: few
j_call: TRBJ2-2
cdr3_nt: TGTGCCAGCACTCGAGCTGGGACAGGGAGGTTTACCGGGGAGCTGTTTTTT
cdr3_aa: CASTRAGTGRFTGELFF

v_call: TRBV11-3
d_call: -
clone_size: few
j_call: TRBJ2-7
cdr3_nt: TGTGCCAGCAGCTTGGCCCCGGGAACCTACGAGCAGTACTTC
cdr3_aa: CASSLAPGTYEQYF

v_call: TRBV7-8
d_call: -
clone_size: -
j_call: TRBJ1-1
cdr3_nt: TGTGCCAGCCATTCGGGGGTGAACACTGAAGCTTTCTTT
cdr3_aa: CASHSGVNTEAFF

v_call: TRBV11-3
d_call: TRBD2
clone_size: -
j_call: TRBJ2-3
cdr3_nt: TGTGCCAGCAGCTTGGGAGCGGGGGTTGGCACAGATACGCAGTATTTT
cdr3_aa: CASSLGAGVGTDTQYF

v_call: TRBV7-7
d_call: -
clone_size: -
j_call: TRBJ2-3
cdr3_nt: TGTGCCAGCAGCTTAGGAGGAGGGGGGCGCACAGATACGCAGTATTTT
cdr3_aa: CASSLGGGGRTDTQYF

v_call: TRBV9
d_call: -
clone_size: -
j_call: TRBJ1-1
cdr3_nt: TGTGCCAGCAGCTTAGGAGGGTTGGGGGTTGAAGCTTTCTTT
cdr3_aa: CASSLGGLGVEAFF

v_call: TRBV11-3
d_call: -
clone_size: -
j_call: TRBJ2-1
cdr3_nt: TGTGCCAGCAGCGCTACTCCATCGCCCTACAATGAGCAGTTCTTC
cdr3_aa: CASSATPSPYNEQFF

v_call: TRBV11-3
d_call: -
clone_size: medium-sized
j_call: TRBJ1-6
cdr3_nt: TGTGCCAGCAGCTTAAGTCCCCCTGGGAATAATTCACCCCTCCACTTT
cdr3_aa: CASSLSPPGNNSPLHF

v_call: TRBV6-8
d_call: -
clone_size: -
j_call: TRBJ2-7
cdr3_nt: TGTGCCAGCAGTGGAGACAACTACGAGCAGTACTTC
cdr3_aa: CASSGDNYEQYF

v_call: TRBV25-1
d_call: TRBD2
clone_size: -
j_call: TRBJ2-3
cdr3_nt: TGTGCCAGCAGTGAATTTAGCGGGCCCACAGATACGCAGTATTTT
cdr3_aa: CASSEFSGPTDTQYF

v_call: TRBV5-1
d_call: TRBD1
clone_size: -
j_call: TRBJ2-7
cdr3_nt: TGCGCCAGCACCCCCGGGGGGACAGGGGAAGACGAGCAGTACTTC
cdr3_aa: CASTPGGTGEDEQYF

v_call: TRBV6-8
d_call: TRBD2
clone_size: -
j_call: TRBJ2-5
cdr3_nt: TGTGCCAGCATCGGTAGCGGGGGTTCCTATGGGGAGACCCAGTACTTC
cdr3_aa: CASIGSGGSYGETQYF

v_call: TRBV9
d_call: TRBD2
clone_size: few
j_call: TRBJ2-5
cdr3_nt: TGTGCCAGCAGGGGAGATGGCGGGGGAGAGACCCAGTACTTC
cdr3_aa: CASRGDGGGETQYF

v_call: TRBV11-3
d_call: -
clone_size: -
j_call: TRBJ1-1
cdr3_nt: TGTGCCAGCAGCTTATCCAGGATAAACACTGAAGCTTTCTTT
cdr3_aa: CASSLSRINTEAFF

v_call: TRBV19
d_call: -
clone_size: -
j_call: TRBJ1-5
cdr3_nt: TGTGCCAGTAGTATGAGGGTGGACAATCAGCCCCAGCATTTT
cdr3_aa: CASSMRVDNQPQHF

v_call: TRBV6-8
d_call: -
clone_size: large
j_call: TRBJ1-1
cdr3_nt: TGTGCCAGCAGTTCCCCCGAGGCGGGAAACACTGAAGCTTTCTTT
cdr3_aa: CASSSPEAGNTEAFF

v_call: TRBV25-1
d_call: TRBD1
clone_size: -
j_call: TRBJ1-2
cdr3_nt: TGTGCCAGCAGTGAATTAGGACAGGGGGCGGAAGGCTACACCTTC
cdr3_aa: CASSELGQGAEGYTF

v_call: TRBV9
d_call: -
clone_size: -
j_call: TRBJ2-5
cdr3_nt: TGTGCCAGCAGCGGACAAGGGGAGACCCAGTACTTC
cdr3_aa: CASSGQGETQYF

v_call: TRBV19
d_call: TRBD1
clone_size: large
j_call: TRBJ1-1
cdr3_nt: TGTGCCAGTAGCAGATCAGGGGGGGACACTGAAGCTTTCTTT
cdr3_aa: CASSRSGGDTEAFF

v_call: TRBV19
d_call: -
clone_size: -
j_call: TRBJ1-5
cdr3_nt: TGTGCCAGTGGGGCCGGGCTCAATCAGCCCCAGCATTTT
cdr3_aa: CASGAGLNQPQHF

v_call: TRBV11-3
d_call: TRBD1
clone_size: medium-sized
j_call: TRBJ2-7
cdr3_nt: TGTGCCAGCAGCTTCCCGGGACAGGGGGCCCCCGAGCAGTACTTC
cdr3_aa: CASSFPGQGAPEQYF

v_call: TRBV9
d_call: -
clone_size: -
j_call: TRBJ2-3
cdr3_nt: TGTGCCAGCAGTGAACTCCGCACAGATACGCAGTATTTT
cdr3_aa: CASSELRTDTQYF

v_call: TRBV28
d_call: -
clone_size: few
j_call: TRBJ1-1
cdr3_nt: TGTGCCAGTCGGGACCCGGGGGTGAACACTGAAGCTTTCTTT
cdr3_aa: CASRDPGVNTEAFF

v_call: TRBV11-3
d_call: TRBD1
clone_size: -
j_call: TRBJ2-1
cdr3_nt: TGTGCCAGCAGCGCTTACGGACAGGCAAGCTCCTACAATGAGCAGTTCTTC
cdr3_aa: CASSAYGQASSYNEQFF

v_call: TRBV11-3
d_call: TRBD1
clone_size: large
j_call: TRBJ1-2
cdr3_nt: TGTGCCAGCAGCCCCGGACAGGGGAGGGCTAACTATGGCTACACCTTC
cdr3_aa: CASSPGQGRANYGYTF

v_call: TRBV7-2
d_call: TRBD1
clone_size: few
j_call: TRBJ1-1
cdr3_nt: TGTGCCAGCAGCAGTGGGACAGCCACTGAAGCTTTCTTT
cdr3_aa: CASSSGTATEAFF

v_call: TRBV9
d_call: TRBD1
clone_size: few
j_call: TRBJ1-2
cdr3_nt: TGTGCCAGCAGTGGACAGGGAAATAACTATGGCTACACCTTC
cdr3_aa: CASSGQGNNYGYTF